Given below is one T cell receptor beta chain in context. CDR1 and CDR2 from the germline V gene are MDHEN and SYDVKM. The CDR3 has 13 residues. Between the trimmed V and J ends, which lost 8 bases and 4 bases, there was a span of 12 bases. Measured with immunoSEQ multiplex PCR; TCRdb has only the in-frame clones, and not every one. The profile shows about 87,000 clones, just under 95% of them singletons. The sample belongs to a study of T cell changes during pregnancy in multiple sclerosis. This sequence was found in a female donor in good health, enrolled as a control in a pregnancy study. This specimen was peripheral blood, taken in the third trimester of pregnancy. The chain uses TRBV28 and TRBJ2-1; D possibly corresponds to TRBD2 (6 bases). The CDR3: CASGRPQYNEQFF. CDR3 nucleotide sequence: TGTGCCAGCGGGAGGCCCCAATACAATGAGCAGTTCTTC.